The T cell receptor (beta chain) under discussion was sequenced for a study of cytomegalovirus exposure and HLA in healthy donors. Study results and caveats: In a later analysis, several top co-occurrence clusters appeared linked to parvovirus B19, influenza, CMV and Epstein-Barr virus. TCR beta sequences reportedly predicted the HLA-A and HLA-B alleles of most subjects accurately.

With 60 Vbeta and 13 Jbeta primers, the PCR was carried out. Profiled with immunoSEQ multiplex PCR; TCRdb holds only in-frame clones, not every one. The repertoire has around 280,000 clones, 70% to 90% of them found once; the top ten carry approximately 2.2%. As concerns this clone: The antigen remains unidentified.

CDR1 and CDR2 from the germline V gene are LNHDA and SQIVND (reference sequence). V lost 5 bases, J lost 0 bases, and 10 bases lay in between. The CDR3 has 14 amino acids. This receptor was taken from a young woman in good health and CMV-seronegative. This chain uses TRBV19 with TRBJ1-1, with D possibly matching TRBD1 (6 bases). The sample comprised PBMCs. CDR3 DNA: TGTGCCAGTAGTGTAGGACAGATGAACACTGAAGCTTTCTTT. This gives the protein CASSVGQMNTEAFF.